The 8 T cell receptor beta chains listed next were all sequenced from one sample in a study of CD8+CD57+ T cells in acquired aplastic anemia (dated by TCRdb to 2016 to 2019). The patients picked for sequencing were ones in whom flow cytometry had shown an expansion of CD8+CD57+ cells. Instrument used: Illumina HiSeq 2000. TCR beta VDJ combination and CDR3 sequence profiling used genomic DNA as the template. Starting from the raw public reads, TCRdb applied fastp trimming at Q25, assembled clones with MiXCR and retained in-frame beta chains. Each entry merges the rows of one CDR3 protein and shows their most common DNA and genes. For this sample the table gives about 270,000 distinct CDR3 sequences, of which about 80% were detected only once. The top ten constitute 35% to 50% of the sample. The sample consisted of sorted CD4+, CD8+, or CD8+CD57+ T cells (not recorded which) from PBMCs. The receptor set was obtained from a human donor with aplastic anemia.

The CDR3 DNA sequence: TGTGCCAGCTCACCGGCCCGGGGGGAGTATGGCTACACCTTC. The encoded protein is CASSPARGEYGYTF. The V and J genes are TRBV18 and TRBJ1-2; perhaps TRBD1 as D (5 bases). V was cut by 3 bases and J by 5 bases, with 13 bases left in between. The CDR3 runs 14 residues. Germline assignment: CDR1 KGHSH and CDR2 LQKENI.

The chain uses TRBV7-8 and TRBJ1-5, with D hard to call. Germline values: CDR1 SGHVS, CDR2 FQNEAQ. The CDR3 runs 14 residues. The germline V and J ends were trimmed by 6 bases and 3 bases, with 12 bases remaining between them. This CDR3 reads CASRTGSTNQPQHF. CDR3 DNA: TGTGCCAGCAGGACCGGGTCCACCAATCAGCCCCAGCATTTT.

The chain is built from TRBV9 and TRBJ1-2; D ambiguous. The CDR3 extends over 13 amino acids. Germline CDR1 is SGDLS and CDR2 is YYNGEE. Between the trimmed V and J ends, which lost 4 bases and 7 bases, there was a span of 14 bases. The CDR3 DNA sequence: TGTGCCAGCAGCCAAGATAATGGCGGTGGCTACACCTTC. Protein sequence: CASSQDNGGGYTF.

This rearrangement joins TRBV9 to TRBJ2-3; 8 bases map to TRBD1. Looked up from germline, CDR1 is SGDLS and CDR2 is YYNGEE. Unmatched junction bases numbered 13, after V lost 3 bases and J lost 13 bases. The CDR3 has 14 amino acids. The CDR3 here is CASSASTGVNSEYF. For the CDR3, the DNA is TGTGCCAGCAGCGCCTCGACAGGGGTCAATTCTGAGTATTTT.

V and J are TRBV20-1 and TRBJ2-1, with a possible D match to TRBD2 (5 bases). Looked up from germline, CDR1 is DFQATT and CDR2 is SNEGSKA (reference sequence). This CDR3 spans 14 amino acids. V was trimmed by 4 bases and J by 8 bases, leaving 18 bases between them. DNA for the CDR3: TGCAGTGCTACCCTCGGGGATAGCTCCTATGAGCAGTTCTTC. Translation gives CSATLGDSSYEQFF.

Note on this clonotype: Sequence at one end of the junction differs from germline and may be a read error. The V gene is TRBV15, the J gene TRBJ2-3, with D perhaps matching TRBD2 (5 bases). The CDR3 contains 14 residues. The germline V gene encodes CDR1 LNHNV and CDR2 YYDKDF (reference sequence). CDR3 loop: CAGSGAGLADKQYF. DNA for the CDR3: TGTGCCGGCAGCGGCGCGGGCCTTGCCGATAAGCAGTATTTC. Full variable domain (remainder filled in from reference TRBV15 and TRBJ2-3): DAMVIQNPRYQVTQFGKPVTLSCSQTLNHNVMYWYQQKSSQAPKLLFHYYDKDFNNEADTPDNFQSRRPNTSFCFLDIRSPGLGDTAMYLCAGSGAGLADKQYFGPGTRLTVL.

The sample holds one count of this clonotype. The rearrangement uses TRBV7-3 and TRBJ2-1; D uncertain. The germline gives CDR1 SGHTA, CDR2 FQGTGA. Between the trimmed V and J ends, which lost 5 bases and 8 bases, there was a span of 13 bases. The CDR3 length is 13 residues. Written as DNA, the CDR3 is TGTGCCAGCAGCGTAGCCGTAGGCGATGAGCAGTTCTTC. It codes for CASSVAVGDEQFF.

Only a few counts were recorded for this clonotype. This chain connects TRBV10-3 to TRBJ2-5; the D gene is possibly TRBD1 (5 bases). The CDR3 totals 13 residues. Trimming took off 4 bases at V and 2 bases at J, with 8 bases between the two ends. Germline V gene sequence: CDR1 ENHRY, CDR2 SYGVKD. In DNA, the CDR3 is TGTGCCATCAGTGCAAGACAGCAAGAGACCCAGTACTTC. It codes for CAISARQQETQYF.